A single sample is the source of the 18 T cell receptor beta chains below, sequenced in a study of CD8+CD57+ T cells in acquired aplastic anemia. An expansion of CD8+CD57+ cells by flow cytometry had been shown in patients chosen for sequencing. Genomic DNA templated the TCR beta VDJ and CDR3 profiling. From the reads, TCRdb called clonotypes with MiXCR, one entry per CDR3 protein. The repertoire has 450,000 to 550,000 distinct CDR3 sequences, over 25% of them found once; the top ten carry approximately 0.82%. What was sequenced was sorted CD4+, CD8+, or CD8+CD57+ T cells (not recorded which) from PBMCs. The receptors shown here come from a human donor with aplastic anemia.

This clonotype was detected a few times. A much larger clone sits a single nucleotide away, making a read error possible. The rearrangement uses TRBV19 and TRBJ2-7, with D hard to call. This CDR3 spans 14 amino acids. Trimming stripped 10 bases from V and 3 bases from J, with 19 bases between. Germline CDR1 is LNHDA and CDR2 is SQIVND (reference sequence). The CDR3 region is CATSANVYDYEQYF. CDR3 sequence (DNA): TGTGCCACCAGCGCCAACGTCTACGACTACGAGCAGTACTTC.

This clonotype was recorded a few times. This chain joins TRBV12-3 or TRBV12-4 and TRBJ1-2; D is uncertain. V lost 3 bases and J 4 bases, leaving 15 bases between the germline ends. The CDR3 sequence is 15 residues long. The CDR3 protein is CASSLSRATFYGYTF. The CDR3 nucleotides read TGTGCCAGCAGTTTGAGTAGAGCTACTTTCTATGGCTACACCTTC.

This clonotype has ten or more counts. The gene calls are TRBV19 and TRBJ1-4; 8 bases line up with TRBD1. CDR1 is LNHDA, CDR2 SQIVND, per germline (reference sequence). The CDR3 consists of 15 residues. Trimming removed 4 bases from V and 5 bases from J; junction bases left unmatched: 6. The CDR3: CASSTGGKRNEKLFF. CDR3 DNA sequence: TGTGCCAGTAGTACAGGGGGCAAACGGAATGAAAAACTGTTTTTT.

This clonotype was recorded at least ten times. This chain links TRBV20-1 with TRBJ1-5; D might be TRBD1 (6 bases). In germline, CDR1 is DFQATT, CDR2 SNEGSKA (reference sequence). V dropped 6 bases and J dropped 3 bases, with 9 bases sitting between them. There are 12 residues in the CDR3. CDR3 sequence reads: CSAGQPNQPQHF. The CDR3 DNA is TGCAGTGCCGGACAGCCCAATCAGCCCCAGCATTTT.

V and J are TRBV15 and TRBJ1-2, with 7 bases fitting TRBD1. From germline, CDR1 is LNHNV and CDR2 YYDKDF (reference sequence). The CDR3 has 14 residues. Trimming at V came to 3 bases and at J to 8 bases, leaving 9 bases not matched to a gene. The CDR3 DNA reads TGTGCCACCAGCAGCCCGACAGGGTCTGGGGGCTACACCTTC. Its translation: CATSSPTGSGGYTF. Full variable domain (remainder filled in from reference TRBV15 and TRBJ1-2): DAMVIQNPRYQVTQFGKPVTLSCSQTLNHNVMYWYQQKSSQAPKLLFHYYDKDFNNEADTPDNFQSRRPNTSFCFLDIRSPGLGDTAMYLCATSSPTGSGGYTFGSGTRLTVV.

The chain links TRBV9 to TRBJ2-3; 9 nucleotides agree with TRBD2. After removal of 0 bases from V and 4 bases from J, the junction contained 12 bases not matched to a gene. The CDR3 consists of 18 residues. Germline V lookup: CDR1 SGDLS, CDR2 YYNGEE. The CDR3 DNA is TGTGCCAGCAGCGTAGGTCTAGCGGGACGATTATATCCAGATACGCAGTATTTT. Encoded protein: CASSVGLAGRLYPDTQYF. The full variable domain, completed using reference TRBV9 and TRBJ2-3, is DSGVTQTPKHLITATGQRVTLRCSPRSGDLSVYWYQQSLDQGLQFLIQYYNGEERAKGNILERFSAQQFPDLHSELNLSSLELGDSALYFCASSVGLAGRLYPDTQYFGPGTRLTVL.

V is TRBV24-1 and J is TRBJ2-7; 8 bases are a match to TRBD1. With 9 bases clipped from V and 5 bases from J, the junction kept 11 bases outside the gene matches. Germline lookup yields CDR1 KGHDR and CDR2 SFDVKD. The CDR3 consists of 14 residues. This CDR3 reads CATQEPRGLDEQYF. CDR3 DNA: TGTGCCACCCAAGAACCCAGGGGGCTCGACGAGCAGTACTTC.

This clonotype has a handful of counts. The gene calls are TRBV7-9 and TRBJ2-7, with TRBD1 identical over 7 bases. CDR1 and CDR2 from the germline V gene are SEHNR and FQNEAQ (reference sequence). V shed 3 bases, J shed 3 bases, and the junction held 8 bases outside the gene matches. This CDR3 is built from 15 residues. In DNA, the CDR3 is TGTGCCAGCAGCTTTACAGGGGTTGACGGCTACGAGCAGTACTTC. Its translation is CASSFTGVDGYEQYF.

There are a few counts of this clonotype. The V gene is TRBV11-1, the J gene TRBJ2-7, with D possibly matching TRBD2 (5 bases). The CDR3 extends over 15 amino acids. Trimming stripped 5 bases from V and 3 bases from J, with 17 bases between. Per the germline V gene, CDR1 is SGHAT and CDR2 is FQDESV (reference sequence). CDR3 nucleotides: TGTGCCAGCAGCCGACTAATTCGACACATCTACGAGCAGTACTTC. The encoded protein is CASSRLIRHIYEQYF.

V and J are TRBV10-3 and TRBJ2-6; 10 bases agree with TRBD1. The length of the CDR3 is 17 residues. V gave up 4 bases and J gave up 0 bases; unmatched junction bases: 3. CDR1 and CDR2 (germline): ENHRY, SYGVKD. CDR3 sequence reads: CAISGTGGISGANVLTF. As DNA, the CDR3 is TGTGCCATCAGTGGGACAGGGGGAATCTCTGGGGCCAACGTCCTGACTTTC.

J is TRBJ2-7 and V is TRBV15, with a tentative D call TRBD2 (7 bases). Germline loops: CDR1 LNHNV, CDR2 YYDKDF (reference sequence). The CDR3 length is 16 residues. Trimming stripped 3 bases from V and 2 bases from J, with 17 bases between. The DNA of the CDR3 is TGTGCCACCAGCAGCGGGGGGCTAGCGGCAACCTACGAGCAGTACTTC. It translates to CATSSGGLAATYEQYF. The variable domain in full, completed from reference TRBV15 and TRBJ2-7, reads DAMVIQNPRYQVTQFGKPVTLSCSQTLNHNVMYWYQQKSSQAPKLLFHYYDKDFNNEADTPDNFQSRRPNTSFCFLDIRSPGLGDTAMYLCATSSGGLAATYEQYFGPGTRLTVT.

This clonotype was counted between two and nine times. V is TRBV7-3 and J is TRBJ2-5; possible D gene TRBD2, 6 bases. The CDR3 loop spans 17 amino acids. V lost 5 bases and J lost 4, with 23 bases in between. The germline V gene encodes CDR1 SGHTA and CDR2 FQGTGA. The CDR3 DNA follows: TGTGCCAGCAGCCCCGGAGCGGGCCGGGGAGGAGGAGAGACCCAGTACTTC. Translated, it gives CASSPGAGRGGGETQYF. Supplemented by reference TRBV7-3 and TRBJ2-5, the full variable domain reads GAGVSQTPSNKVTEKGKYVELRCDPISGHTALYWYRQSLGQGPEFLIYFQGTGAADDSGLPNDRFFAVRPEGSVSTLKIQRTERGDSAVYLCASSPGAGRGGGETQYFGPGTRLLVL.

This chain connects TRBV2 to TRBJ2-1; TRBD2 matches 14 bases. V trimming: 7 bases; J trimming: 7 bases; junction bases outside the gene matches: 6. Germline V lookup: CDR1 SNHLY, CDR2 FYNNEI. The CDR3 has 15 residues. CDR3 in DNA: TGTGCCAGCACCCTTGGGACTAGCGGGGGAAATGAGCAGTTCTTC. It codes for CASTLGTSGGNEQFF.

The CDR3 sequence: CASSKKTGGEQYF. CDR3 DNA sequence: TGTGCCAGCAGTAAAAAGACAGGGGGCGAGCAGTACTTC. This chain links TRBV28 with TRBJ2-7, with TRBD1 identical over 9 bases. The V gene end was trimmed by 5 bases and the J gene end by 6 bases; junction bases not matched to a gene: 5. CDR3 length: 13 residues. Per the germline V gene, CDR1 is MDHEN and CDR2 is SYDVKM.

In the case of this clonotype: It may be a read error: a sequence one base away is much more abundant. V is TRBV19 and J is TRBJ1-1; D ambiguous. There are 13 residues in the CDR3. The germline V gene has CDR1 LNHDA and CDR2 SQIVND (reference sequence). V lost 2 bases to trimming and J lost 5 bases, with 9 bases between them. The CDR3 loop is CASSIHGQTEAFF. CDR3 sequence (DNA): TGTGCCAGTAGTATACATGGTCAGACTGAAGCTTTCTTT. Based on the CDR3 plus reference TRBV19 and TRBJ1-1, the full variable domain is DGGITQSPKYLFRKEGQNVTLSCEQNLNHDAMYWYRQDPGQGLRLIYYSQIVNDFQKGDIAEGYSVSREKKESFPLTVTSAQKNPTAFYLCASSIHGQTEAFFGQGTRLTVV.

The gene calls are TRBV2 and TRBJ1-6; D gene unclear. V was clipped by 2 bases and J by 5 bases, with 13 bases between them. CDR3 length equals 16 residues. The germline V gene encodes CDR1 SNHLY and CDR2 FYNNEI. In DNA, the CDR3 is TGTGCCAGCAGTGAAAGAGGGCCGGGGAATAATTCACCCCTCCACTTT. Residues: CASSERGPGNNSPLHF.

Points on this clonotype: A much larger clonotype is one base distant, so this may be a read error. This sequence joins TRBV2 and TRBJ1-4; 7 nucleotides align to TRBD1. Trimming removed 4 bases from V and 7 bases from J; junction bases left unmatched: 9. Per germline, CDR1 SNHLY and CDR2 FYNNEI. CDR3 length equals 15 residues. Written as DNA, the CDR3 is TGTGCCAGCAGTGTTCTGACAGGGTGGGGTGAAAAACTGTTTTTT. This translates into CASSVLTGWGEKLFF.

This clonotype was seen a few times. This chain's CDR3 is CASSLGTAVGETQYF. In DNA form, the CDR3 reads TGTGCCAGCAGCCTTGGGACGGCGGTAGGGGAGACCCAGTACTTC. The chain links TRBV7-9 to TRBJ2-5; D tentatively fits TRBD1 or TRBD2 (5 bases each). Per the germline V gene, CDR1 is SEHNR and CDR2 is FQNEAQ (reference sequence). Trimming removed 5 bases from V and 5 bases from J, with 18 bases in between. This CDR3 has 15 residues. The full variable domain, its missing parts supplied by reference TRBV7-9 and TRBJ2-5, is DTGVSQNPRHKITKRGQNVTFRCDPISEHNRLYWYRQTLGQGPEFLTYFQNEAQLEKSRLLSDRFSAERPKGSFSTLEIQRTEQGDSAMYLCASSLGTAVGETQYFGPGTRLLVL.